Following are 22 T cell receptor beta chains from one sample sequenced in a study of cytomegalovirus exposure and HLA in healthy donors. In the PCR, 60 Vbeta and 13 Jbeta primers were used. Some clones are missing from TCRdb's copy, which holds only in-frame ones; the method was immunoSEQ multiplex PCR. In total, the table holds 150,000 to 200,000 clones. Sequencing used PBMCs. The receptors stem from a woman younger than 30 in good health and CMV-seropositive.

The rearrangement joins TRBV6-4 to TRBJ2-6; D is unclear. The CDR3 is 16 amino acids. V lost 0 bases, J lost 0 bases, and 6 bases lay in between. Germline V gene data show CDR1 as MRHNA and CDR2 as SNTAGT. CDR3 sequence (DNA): TGTGCCAGCAGTGACTCGACAAGCTCTGGGGCCAACGTCCTGACTTTC. It specifies CASSDSTSSGANVLTF.

The V and J genes are TRBV5-1 and TRBJ2-4; 9 bases align to TRBD1. The V gene end was trimmed by 3 bases and the J gene end by 6 bases; junction bases not matched to a gene: 7. Looked up from germline, CDR1 is SGHRS and CDR2 is YFSETQ. The CDR3 totals 15 residues. CDR3 in amino acids: CASSWGQGEGNIQYF. The CDR3, as DNA: TGCGCCAGCAGCTGGGGACAGGGCGAGGGAAACATTCAGTACTTC. Looking up the rest from reference TRBV5-1 and TRBJ2-4 gives the full variable domain: KAGVTQTPRYLIKTRGQQVTLSCSPISGHRSVSWYQQTPGQGLQFLFEYFSETQRNKGNFPGRFSGRQFSNSRSEMNVSTLELGDSALYLCASSWGQGEGNIQYFGAGTRLSVL.

The chain uses TRBV10-3 and TRBJ2-3; maybe TRBD1 (5 bases). The CDR3 totals 14 residues. Looked up from germline, CDR1 is ENHRY and CDR2 is SYGVKD. V was cut by 2 bases and J by 4 bases, with 10 bases left in between. The CDR3 coding sequence is TGTGCCATCAGTGAGACAGGTGGAGCAGATACGCAGTATTTT. This gives the protein CAISETGGADTQYF.

The V gene is TRBV5-6, the J gene TRBJ1-2; D may be TRBD1 (5 bases). The CDR3 is 18 residues long. Germline CDR1 reads SGHDT; CDR2 reads YYEEEE. The V gene lost 2 bases and the J gene lost 6 bases, with 26 bases spanning the gap. The CDR3 spells CASSFHRIQQVPWDGYTF. CDR3 bases: TGTGCCAGCAGCTTTCACAGAATACAACAGGTCCCTTGGGATGGCTACACCTTC. The whole variable domain, remainder taken from reference TRBV5-6 and TRBJ1-2, is DAGVTQSPTHLIKTRGQQVTLRCSPKSGHDTVSWYQQALGQGPQFIFQYYEEEERQRGNFPDRFSGHQFPNYSSELNVNALLLGDSALYLCASSFHRIQQVPWDGYTFGSGTRLTVV.

The chain links TRBV5-1 to TRBJ2-5; D gene uncertain. There are 13 residues in the CDR3. The V gene lost 4 bases and the J gene lost 7 bases, with 14 bases spanning the gap. CDR1 and CDR2 (germline): SGHRS, YFSETQ. The CDR3 loop is CASSIGQGGTQYF. CDR3 nucleotide sequence: TGCGCCAGCAGCATCGGTCAAGGCGGGACCCAGTACTTC.

The chain employs TRBV28 and TRBJ2-7; 7 bases agree with TRBD1. This CDR3 has 15 residues. CDR1 and CDR2 from the germline V gene are MDHEN and SYDVKM. V gave up 5 bases and J gave up 0 bases; unmatched junction bases: 7. CDR3 bases: TGTGCCAGCAGTCTAAGGACAGGTCCCTCCTACGAGCAGTACTTC. Translation: CASSLRTGPSYEQYF.

The gene calls are TRBV7-2 and TRBJ2-1; 8 positions agree with TRBD2. Germline V gives CDR1 SGHTA, CDR2 FQGNSA. V lost 2 bases and J lost 12; bases outside the gene matches: 6. The CDR3 totals 13 residues. The CDR3 is CASSLLGLAGQFF. The CDR3 DNA sequence: TGTGCCAGCAGCTTACTCGGGCTAGCGGGGCAGTTCTTC.

J is TRBJ1-1 and V is TRBV29-1; D unresolved. V lost 7 bases to trimming and J lost 4 bases, with 16 bases between them. CDR3 size: 13 residues. CDR1 and CDR2 (germline): SQVTM, ANQGSEA. CDR3 residues: CSALDPGSTEAFF. DNA of the CDR3: TGCAGCGCCCTCGACCCAGGAAGCACTGAAGCTTTCTTT.

The gene calls are TRBV2 and TRBJ1-1; 7 bases fit TRBD1. Unmatched junction bases numbered 4, after V lost 3 bases and J lost 3 bases. The CDR3 runs 14 residues. Germline V gene lookup returns CDR1 SNHLY and CDR2 FYNNEI. CDR3 amino acids: CASSDEGADTEAFF. In DNA form, the CDR3 reads TGTGCCAGCAGTGATGAGGGGGCGGACACTGAAGCTTTCTTT. Variable domain in full (rest from reference TRBV2 and TRBJ1-1): EPEVTQTPSHQVTQMGQEVILRCVPISNHLYFYWYRQILGQKVEFLVSFYNNEISEKSEIFDDQFSVERPDGSNFTLKIRSTKLEDSAMYFCASSDEGADTEAFFGQGTRLTVV.

The chain couples TRBV6-5 to TRBJ1-2, with TRBD1 identical over 7 bases. The trim removed 5 bases at V and 8 bases at J, leaving 8 bases unmatched. Germline CDR1 MNHEY, CDR2 SVGAGI. This CDR3 has 13 amino acids. CDR3 sequence (DNA): TGTGCCAGCAGTCCCACAGGGGCGGGAGGCTACACCTTC. Its protein is CASSPTGAGGYTF.

V is TRBV2 and J is TRBJ2-1, with D hard to call. The germline V and J ends were trimmed by 6 bases and 4 bases, with 4 bases remaining between them. This CDR3 is built from 11 residues. Germline V lookup: CDR1 SNHLY, CDR2 FYNNEI. The CDR3 sequence is CASSGYNEQFF. In DNA form, the CDR3 reads TGTGCCAGCAGCGGGTACAATGAGCAGTTCTTC.

This chain connects TRBV5-1 to TRBJ2-5; D possibly corresponds to TRBD1 (6 bases). Germline CDR1 is SGHRS and CDR2 is YFSETQ. The V and J ends lost 8 bases and 5 bases respectively, with 22 bases between them. The CDR3 spans 15 residues. The CDR3: CASTDSPLPSETQYF. The CDR3 nucleotides are TGCGCCAGTACGGACAGCCCCCTCCCAAGTGAGACCCAGTACTTC. Using reference TRBV5-1 and TRBJ2-5 for the parts outside the CDR3, the full variable domain is KAGVTQTPRYLIKTRGQQVTLSCSPISGHRSVSWYQQTPGQGLQFLFEYFSETQRNKGNFPGRFSGRQFSNSRSEMNVSTLELGDSALYLCASTDSPLPSETQYFGPGTRLLVL.

The chain has TRBV18 and TRBJ2-7, with D possibly matching TRBD1 (6 bases). Trimming removed 4 bases from V and 7 bases from J, with 14 bases in between. In germline, CDR1 is KGHSH, CDR2 LQKENI. The CDR3 runs to 13 residues. The CDR3 loop reads CASSLDSSREQYF. For the CDR3, the DNA is TGTGCCAGCTCACTGGACAGCTCTAGGGAGCAGTACTTC. Supplemented by reference TRBV18 and TRBJ2-7, the full variable domain reads NAGVMQNPRHLVRRRGQEARLRCSPMKGHSHVYWYRQLPEEGLKFMVYLQKENIIDESGMPKERFSAEFPKEGPSILRIQQVVRGDSAAYFCASSLDSSREQYFGPGTRLTVT.

The chain links TRBV6-1 to TRBJ2-6; no firm D call. The CDR3 consists of 15 residues. Germline values: CDR1 MNHNS, CDR2 SASEGT. The germline V and J ends were trimmed by 1 base and 0 bases, with 4 bases remaining between them. The CDR3 is CASSEDSSGANVLTF. The CDR3 DNA reads TGTGCCAGCAGTGAAGACAGCTCTGGGGCCAACGTCCTGACTTTC.

This chain connects TRBV5-1 to TRBJ2-7, with 10 bases identical to TRBD2. V gave up 5 bases and J gave up 6 bases; unmatched junction bases: 8. Germline CDR1 is SGHRS and CDR2 is YFSETQ. This CDR3 has 14 amino acids. CDR3 nucleotide sequence: TGCGCCAGCAGTATAGCGGGAGGCGGGCCCGAGCAGTACTTC. Translation: CASSIAGGGPEQYF. Full variable domain (rest looked up from reference TRBV5-1 and TRBJ2-7): KAGVTQTPRYLIKTRGQQVTLSCSPISGHRSVSWYQQTPGQGLQFLFEYFSETQRNKGNFPGRFSGRQFSNSRSEMNVSTLELGDSALYLCASSIAGGGPEQYFGPGTRLTVT.

The J gene is TRBJ2-1, the V gene TRBV12-5, with 13 bases lining up with TRBD2. Germline V gene sequence: CDR1 LGHNT, CDR2 FRNRAP. Trimming removed 5 bases from V and 6 bases from J; junction bases left unmatched: 4. The CDR3 loop spans 15 amino acids. The CDR3 region has the DNA TGTGCTAGTGGTCAGGGACTAGCGGGAAGCAATGAGCAGTTCTTC. Protein product: CASGQGLAGSNEQFF.

The chain has TRBV4-1 and TRBJ1-4; D may be TRBD1 (6 bases). Per germline, CDR1 MGHRA and CDR2 YSYEKL. The CDR3 runs 14 residues. Trimming took off 6 bases at V and 6 bases at J, with 14 bases between the two ends. CDR3 in amino acids: CASRSHQGYEKLFF. DNA of the CDR3: TGCGCCAGCAGGTCTCATCAGGGGTATGAAAAACTGTTTTTT.

This sequence joins TRBV29-1 and TRBJ1-1; 9 positions agree with TRBD1. In germline, CDR1 is SQVTM, CDR2 ANQGSEA. With 6 bases clipped from V and 5 bases from J, the junction kept 7 bases outside the gene matches. This CDR3 has 13 residues. CDR3 nucleotides: TGCAGCGTCCTACAGGGGGCGGATACTGAAGCTTTCTTT. This codes for CSVLQGADTEAFF.

This chain links TRBV30 with TRBJ1-2; tentative D call: TRBD1 (6 bases). The CDR3 is 10 amino acids. CDR1 GTSNPN and CDR2 SVGIG come from the germline V gene (reference sequence). Trimming left V 6 bases short and J 6 bases short, with 8 bases between. CDR3 nucleotide sequence: TGTGCCTGCAGGGGTGATGGCTACACCTTC. This gives the protein CACRGDGYTF. The full variable domain, its missing parts supplied by reference TRBV30 and TRBJ1-2, is SQTIHQWPATLVQPVGSPLSLECTVEGTSNPNLYWYRQAAGRGLQLLFYSVGIGQISSEVPQNLSASRPQDRQFILSSKKLLLSDSGFYLCACRGDGYTFGSGTRLTVV.

This chain links TRBV7-2 with TRBJ1-1, with TRBD1 matching 8 bases. The CDR3 is made up of 14 amino acids. J was trimmed by 5 bases and V by 4 bases; bases with no gene match: 6. From germline, CDR1 is SGHTA and CDR2 FQGNSA. The CDR3 coding sequence is TGTGCCAGCAGCTCCCAGGGGGCGCGGACTGAAGCTTTCTTT. This codes for CASSSQGARTEAFF.

The V gene is TRBV2, the J gene TRBJ1-1; no clear D gene. The V and J ends lost 6 bases and 1 base respectively, with 12 bases between them. The CDR3 spans 14 residues. Germline CDR1 reads SNHLY; CDR2 reads FYNNEI. In DNA form, the CDR3 reads TGTGCCAGCAGCGCAGACATGCGGAACACTGAAGCTTTCTTT. Its protein product is CASSADMRNTEAFF.

The chain employs TRBV7-9 and TRBJ1-4, with 8 bases aligning to TRBD1. The CDR3 has 14 amino acids. Germline CDR1 and CDR2: SEHNR and FQNEAQ (reference sequence). The trim removed 5 bases at V and 5 bases at J, leaving 4 bases unmatched. This CDR3 reads CASSNRGANEKLFF. The CDR3 region has the DNA TGTGCCAGCAGCAACAGGGGGGCGAATGAAAAACTGTTTTTT. Full variable domain (outside the CDR3, taken from reference TRBV7-9 and TRBJ1-4): DTGVSQNPRHKITKRGQNVTFRCDPISEHNRLYWYRQTLGQGPEFLTYFQNEAQLEKSRLLSDRFSAERPKGSFSTLEIQRTEQGDSAMYLCASSNRGANEKLFFGSGTQLSVL.